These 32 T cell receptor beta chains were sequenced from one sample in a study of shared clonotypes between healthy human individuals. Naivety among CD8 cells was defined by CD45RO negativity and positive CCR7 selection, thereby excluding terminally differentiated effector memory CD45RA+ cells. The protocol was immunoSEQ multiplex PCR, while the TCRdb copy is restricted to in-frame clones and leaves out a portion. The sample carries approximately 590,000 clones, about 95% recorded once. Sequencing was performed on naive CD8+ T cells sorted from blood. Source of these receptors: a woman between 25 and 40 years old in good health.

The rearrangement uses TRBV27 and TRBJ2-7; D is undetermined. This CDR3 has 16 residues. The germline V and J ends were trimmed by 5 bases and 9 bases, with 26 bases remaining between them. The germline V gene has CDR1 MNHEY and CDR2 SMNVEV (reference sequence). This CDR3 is CASSPLGREWGTRQYF. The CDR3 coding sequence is TGTGCCAGCAGTCCCCTCGGTAGGGAATGGGGTACGAGGCAGTACTTC.

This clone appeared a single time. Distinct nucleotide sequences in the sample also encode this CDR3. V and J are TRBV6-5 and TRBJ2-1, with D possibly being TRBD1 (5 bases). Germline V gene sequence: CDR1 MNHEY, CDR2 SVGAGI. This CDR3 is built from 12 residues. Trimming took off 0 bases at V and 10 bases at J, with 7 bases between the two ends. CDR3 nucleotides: TGTGCCAGCAGTTACTCGGGGCGGGAGCAGTTCTTC. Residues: CASSYSGREQFF.

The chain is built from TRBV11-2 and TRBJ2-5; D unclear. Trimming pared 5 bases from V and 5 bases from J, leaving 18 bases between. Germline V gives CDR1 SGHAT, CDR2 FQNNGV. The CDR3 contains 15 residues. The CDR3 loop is CASSPSLITGETQYF. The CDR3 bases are TGTGCCAGCAGCCCCTCACTTATTACTGGGGAGACCCAGTACTTC.

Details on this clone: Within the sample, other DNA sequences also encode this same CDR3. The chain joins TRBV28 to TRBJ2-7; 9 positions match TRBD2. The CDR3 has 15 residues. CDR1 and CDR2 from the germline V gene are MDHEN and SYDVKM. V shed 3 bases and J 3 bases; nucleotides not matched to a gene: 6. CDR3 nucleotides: TGTGCCAGCAGTTTCCGCGCGGGAGGGAGCTACGAGCAGTACTTC. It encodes CASSFRAGGSYEQYF.

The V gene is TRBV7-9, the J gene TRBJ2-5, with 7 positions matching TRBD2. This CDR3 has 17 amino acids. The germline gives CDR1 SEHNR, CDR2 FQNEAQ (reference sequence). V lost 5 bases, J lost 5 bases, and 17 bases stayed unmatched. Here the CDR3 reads CASSPSVGEGRWETQYF. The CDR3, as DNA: TGTGCCAGCAGCCCATCTGTGGGGGAGGGCCGCTGGGAGACCCAGTACTTC.

The CDR3 sequence is CASSFLAVSGTQYF. The CDR3 coding sequence is TGTGCCAGCAGCTTTCTCGCGGTCAGCGGGACCCAGTACTTC. This chain links TRBV5-6 with TRBJ2-5, with D possibly being TRBD2 (5 bases). The CDR3 consists of 14 residues. The germline V gene encodes CDR1 SGHDT and CDR2 YYEEEE. V was shortened by 2 bases and J by 7 bases, with 15 bases between the two germline ends.

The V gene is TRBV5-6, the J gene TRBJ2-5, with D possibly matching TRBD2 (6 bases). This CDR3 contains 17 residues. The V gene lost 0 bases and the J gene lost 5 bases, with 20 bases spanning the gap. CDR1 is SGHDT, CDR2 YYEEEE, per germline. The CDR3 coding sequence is TGTGCCAGCAGCTTGGCCCTTGGGCGGGGCTGGTCGGAGACCCAGTACTTC. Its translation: CASSLALGRGWSETQYF.

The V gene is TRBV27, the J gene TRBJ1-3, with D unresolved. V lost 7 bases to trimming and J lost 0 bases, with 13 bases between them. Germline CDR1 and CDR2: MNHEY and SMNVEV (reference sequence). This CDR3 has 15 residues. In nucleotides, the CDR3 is TGTGCCAGCAAACCCGACGGCCTCTCTGGAAACACCATATATTTT. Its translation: CASKPDGLSGNTIYF.

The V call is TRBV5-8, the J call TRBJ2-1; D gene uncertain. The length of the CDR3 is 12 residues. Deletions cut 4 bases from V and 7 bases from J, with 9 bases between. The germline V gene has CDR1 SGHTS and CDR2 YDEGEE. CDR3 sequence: CASSLQWNEQFF. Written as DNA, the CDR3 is TGTGCCAGCAGCCTACAGTGGAATGAGCAGTTCTTC.

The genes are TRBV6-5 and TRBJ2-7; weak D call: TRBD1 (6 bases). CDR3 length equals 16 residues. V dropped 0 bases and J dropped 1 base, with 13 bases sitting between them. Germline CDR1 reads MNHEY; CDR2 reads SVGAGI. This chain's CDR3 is CASSYSSGTGSYEQYF. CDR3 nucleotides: TGTGCCAGCAGTTACTCGTCTGGAACAGGGTCCTACGAGCAGTACTTC.

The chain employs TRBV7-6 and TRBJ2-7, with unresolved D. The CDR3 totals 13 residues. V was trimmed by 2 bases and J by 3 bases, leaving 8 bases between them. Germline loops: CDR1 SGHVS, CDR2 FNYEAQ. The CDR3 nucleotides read TGTGCCAGCAGCTTAACAGAAAACTACGAGCAGTACTTC. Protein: CASSLTENYEQYF.

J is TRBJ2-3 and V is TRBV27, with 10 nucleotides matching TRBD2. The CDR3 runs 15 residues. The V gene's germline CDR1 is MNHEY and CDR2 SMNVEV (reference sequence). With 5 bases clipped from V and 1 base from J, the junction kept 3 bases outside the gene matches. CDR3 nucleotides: TGTGCCAGCAGTCGAGGGACTAGCGGCACAGATACGCAGTATTTT. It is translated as CASSRGTSGTDTQYF.

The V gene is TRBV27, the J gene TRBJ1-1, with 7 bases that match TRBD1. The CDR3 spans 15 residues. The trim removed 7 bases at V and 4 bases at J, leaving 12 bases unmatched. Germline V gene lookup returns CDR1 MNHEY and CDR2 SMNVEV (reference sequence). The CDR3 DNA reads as TGTGCCAGCACCCTGTCAGGGGGGGCGAGCACTGAAGCTTTCTTT. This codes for CASTLSGGASTEAFF.

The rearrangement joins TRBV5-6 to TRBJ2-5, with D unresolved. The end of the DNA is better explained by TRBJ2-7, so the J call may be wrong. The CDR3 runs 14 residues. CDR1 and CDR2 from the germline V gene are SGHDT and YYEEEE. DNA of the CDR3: TGTGCCAGCAGTGGGGAAAATGGGCCCTACGAGCAGTACTTC. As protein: CASSGENGPYEQYF.

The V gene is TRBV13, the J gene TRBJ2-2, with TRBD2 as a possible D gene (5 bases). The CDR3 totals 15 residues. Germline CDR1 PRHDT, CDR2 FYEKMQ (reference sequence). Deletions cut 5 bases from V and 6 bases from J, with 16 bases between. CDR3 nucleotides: TGTGCCAGCAGCATCGGGGTCGCGGTCCCCGGGGAGCTGTTTTTT. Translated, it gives CASSIGVAVPGELFF. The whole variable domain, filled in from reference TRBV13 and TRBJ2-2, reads AAGVIQSPRHLIKEKRETATLKCYPIPRHDTVYWYQQGPGQDPQFLISFYEKMQSDKGSIPDRFSAQQFSDYHSELNMSSLELGDSALYFCASSIGVAVPGELFFGEGSRLTVL.

The CDR3 region has the DNA TGTGCCAGCAGCCAATCTAGCGGGAGCACAGATACGCAGTATTTT. This gives the protein CASSQSSGSTDTQYF. This chain joins TRBV4-2 and TRBJ2-3; 8 bases fit TRBD2. The germline V gene has CDR1 LGHNA and CDR2 YNFKEQ. The CDR3 sequence is 15 residues long. After removal of 2 bases from V and 0 bases from J, the junction contained 1 base not matched to a gene.

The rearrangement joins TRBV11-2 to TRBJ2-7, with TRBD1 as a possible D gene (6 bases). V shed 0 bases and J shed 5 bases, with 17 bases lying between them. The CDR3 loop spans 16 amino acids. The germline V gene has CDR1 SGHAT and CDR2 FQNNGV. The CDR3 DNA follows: TGTGCCAGCAGCTTAGATTGGGGGCCCCCCGCTGACGAGCAGTACTTC. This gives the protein CASSLDWGPPADEQYF.

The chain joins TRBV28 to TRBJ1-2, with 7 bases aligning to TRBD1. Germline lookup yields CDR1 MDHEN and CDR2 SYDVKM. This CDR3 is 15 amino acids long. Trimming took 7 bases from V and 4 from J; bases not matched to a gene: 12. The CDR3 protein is CASNLKNDRVYGYTF. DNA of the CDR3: TGTGCCAGCAACCTTAAAAATGACAGGGTCTATGGCTACACCTTC.

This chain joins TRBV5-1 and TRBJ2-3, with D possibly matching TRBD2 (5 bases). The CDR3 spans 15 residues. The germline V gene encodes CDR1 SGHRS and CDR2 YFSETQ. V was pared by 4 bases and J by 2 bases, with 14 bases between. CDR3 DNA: TGCGCCAGCAGCCCCTCTGGAGCGGCCACAGATACGCAGTATTTT. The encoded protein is CASSPSGAATDTQYF. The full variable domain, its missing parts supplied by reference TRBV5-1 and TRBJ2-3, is KAGVTQTPRYLIKTRGQQVTLSCSPISGHRSVSWYQQTPGQGLQFLFEYFSETQRNKGNFPGRFSGRQFSNSRSEMNVSTLELGDSALYLCASSPSGAATDTQYFGPGTRLTVL.

CDR3 protein: CASTKNRGSGTDTQYF. CDR3 sequence (DNA): TGTGCCAGCACCAAAAACAGGGGATCGGGCACAGATACGCAGTATTTT. This rearrangement joins TRBV27 to TRBJ2-3; TRBD1 aligns across 7 bases. Germline V gives CDR1 MNHEY, CDR2 SMNVEV (reference sequence). This CDR3 comprises 16 residues. V shed 7 bases and J 1 base; nucleotides not matched to a gene: 11.

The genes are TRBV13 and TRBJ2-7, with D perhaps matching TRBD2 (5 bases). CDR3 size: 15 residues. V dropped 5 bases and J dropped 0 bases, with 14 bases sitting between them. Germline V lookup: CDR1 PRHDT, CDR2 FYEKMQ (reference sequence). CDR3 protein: CASSPRGESSYEQYF. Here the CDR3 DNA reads TGTGCCAGCAGCCCCCGGGGAGAGAGCTCCTACGAGCAGTACTTC. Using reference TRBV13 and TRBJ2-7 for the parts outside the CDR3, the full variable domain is AAGVIQSPRHLIKEKRETATLKCYPIPRHDTVYWYQQGPGQDPQFLISFYEKMQSDKGSIPDRFSAQQFSDYHSELNMSSLELGDSALYFCASSPRGESSYEQYFGPGTRLTVT.

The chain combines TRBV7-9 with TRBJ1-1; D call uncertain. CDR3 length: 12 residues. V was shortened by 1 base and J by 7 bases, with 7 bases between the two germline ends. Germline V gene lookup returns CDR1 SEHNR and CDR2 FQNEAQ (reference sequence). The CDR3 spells CASSLGAGEAFF. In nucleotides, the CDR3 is TGTGCCAGCAGCTTAGGAGCCGGTGAAGCTTTCTTT.

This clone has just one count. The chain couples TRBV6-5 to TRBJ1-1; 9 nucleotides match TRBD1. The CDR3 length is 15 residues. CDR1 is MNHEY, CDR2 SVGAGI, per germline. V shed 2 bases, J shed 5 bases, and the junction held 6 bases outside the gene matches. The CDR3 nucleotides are TGTGCCAGCAGTTACCTTGGGACAGGGTGGACTGAAGCTTTCTTT. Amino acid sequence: CASSYLGTGWTEAFF.

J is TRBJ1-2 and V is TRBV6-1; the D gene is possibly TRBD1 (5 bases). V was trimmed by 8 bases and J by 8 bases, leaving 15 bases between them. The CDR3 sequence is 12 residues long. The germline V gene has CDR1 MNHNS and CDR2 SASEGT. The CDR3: CASVGEGDGYTF. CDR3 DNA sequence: TGTGCCAGCGTAGGTGAAGGGGACGGCTACACCTTC.

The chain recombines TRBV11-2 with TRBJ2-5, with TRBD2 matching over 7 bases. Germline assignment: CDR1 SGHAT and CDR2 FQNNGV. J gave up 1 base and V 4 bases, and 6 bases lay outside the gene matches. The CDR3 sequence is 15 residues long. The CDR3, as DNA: TGTGCCAGCAGCTCCTGGGGGAGGGGCCAAGAGACCCAGTACTTC. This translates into CASSSWGRGQETQYF. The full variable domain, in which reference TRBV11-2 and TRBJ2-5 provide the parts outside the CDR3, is EAGVAQSPRYKIIEKRQSVAFWCNPISGHATLYWYQQILGQGPKLLIQFQNNGVVDDSQLPKDRFSAERLKGVDSTLKIQPAKLEDSAVYLCASSSWGRGQETQYFGPGTRLLVL.

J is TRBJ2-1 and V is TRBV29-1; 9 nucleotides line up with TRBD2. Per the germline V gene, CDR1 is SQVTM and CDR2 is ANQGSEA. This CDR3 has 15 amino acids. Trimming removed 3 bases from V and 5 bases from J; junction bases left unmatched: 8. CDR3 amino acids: CSVELAGNPHNEQFF. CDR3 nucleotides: TGCAGCGTTGAGCTAGCGGGAAACCCCCACAATGAGCAGTTCTTC.

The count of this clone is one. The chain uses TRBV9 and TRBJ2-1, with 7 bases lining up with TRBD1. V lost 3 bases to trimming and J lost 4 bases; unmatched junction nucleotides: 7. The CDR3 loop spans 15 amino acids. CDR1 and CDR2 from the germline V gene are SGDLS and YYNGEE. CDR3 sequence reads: CASSASGTEYNEQFF. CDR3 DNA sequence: TGTGCCAGCAGCGCCTCCGGGACAGAGTACAATGAGCAGTTCTTC.

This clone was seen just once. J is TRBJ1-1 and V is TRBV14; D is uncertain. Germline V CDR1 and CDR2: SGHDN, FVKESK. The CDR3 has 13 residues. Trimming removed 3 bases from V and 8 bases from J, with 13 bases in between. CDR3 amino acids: CASSQRPTVEAFF. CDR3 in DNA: TGTGCCAGCAGCCAGCGGCCTACAGTAGAAGCTTTCTTT.

CDR3 sequence (DNA): TGTGCCATCAGTGAGTCCGACAGCAAGAACACTGAAGCTTTCTTT. The encoded protein is CAISESDSKNTEAFF. The chain joins TRBV10-3 to TRBJ1-1, with D possibly matching TRBD1 (5 bases). Germline-derived CDR1 and CDR2 are ENHRY and SYGVKD. The CDR3 spans 15 residues. Trimming pared 0 bases from V and 1 base from J, leaving 9 bases between.

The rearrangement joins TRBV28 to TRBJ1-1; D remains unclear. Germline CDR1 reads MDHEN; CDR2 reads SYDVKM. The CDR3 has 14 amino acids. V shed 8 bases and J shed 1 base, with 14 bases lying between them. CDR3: CASGPQTENTEAFF. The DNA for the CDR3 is TGTGCCAGCGGACCCCAGACTGAGAACACTGAAGCTTTCTTT.

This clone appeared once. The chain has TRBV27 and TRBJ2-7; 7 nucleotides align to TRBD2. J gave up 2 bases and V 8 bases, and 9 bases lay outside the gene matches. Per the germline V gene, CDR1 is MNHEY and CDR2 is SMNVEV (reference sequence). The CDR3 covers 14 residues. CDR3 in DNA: TGTGCCAGCGGCCCGGGACTAACAACCTACGAGCAGTACTTC. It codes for CASGPGLTTYEQYF.

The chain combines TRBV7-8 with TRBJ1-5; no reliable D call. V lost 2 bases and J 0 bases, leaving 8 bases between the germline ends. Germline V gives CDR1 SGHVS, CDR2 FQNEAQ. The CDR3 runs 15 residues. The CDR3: CASSLFLFSNQPQHF. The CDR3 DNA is TGTGCCAGCAGCTTATTCCTCTTTAGCAATCAGCCCCAGCATTTT.